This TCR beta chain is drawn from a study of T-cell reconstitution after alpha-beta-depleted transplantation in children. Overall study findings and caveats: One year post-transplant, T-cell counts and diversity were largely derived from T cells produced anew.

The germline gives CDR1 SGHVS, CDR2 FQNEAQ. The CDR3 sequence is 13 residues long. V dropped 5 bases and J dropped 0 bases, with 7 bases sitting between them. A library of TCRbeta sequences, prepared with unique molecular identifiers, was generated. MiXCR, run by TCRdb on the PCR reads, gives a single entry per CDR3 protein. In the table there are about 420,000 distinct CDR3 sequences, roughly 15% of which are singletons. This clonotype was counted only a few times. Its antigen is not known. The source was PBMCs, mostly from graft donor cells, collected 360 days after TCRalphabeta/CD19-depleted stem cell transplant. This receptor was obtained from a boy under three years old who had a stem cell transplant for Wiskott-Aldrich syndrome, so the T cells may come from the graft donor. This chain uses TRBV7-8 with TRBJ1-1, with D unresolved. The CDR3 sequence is CASSTSLNTEAFF. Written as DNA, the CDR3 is TGTGCCAGCAGCACCTCCTTGAACACTGAAGCTTTCTTT.